The rows below give T cell receptor beta chains drawn from one sample of a study of blood T cell repertoires in COVID-19. Data came from immunoSEQ multiplex PCR; TCRdb stores just in-frame clones and leaves some out. Among hundreds of thousands of clones listed, over 75% were seen once. The material sequenced was peripheral blood. Source of these receptors: a man between 45 and 60 years old with COVID-19, enrolled during active disease. Each CDR3 is given with its conserved first and last residue. Fields, in order: J gene, D gene, V gene, clone size, CDR3 protein, CDR3 DNA. D genes are given only for firm matches. Clone size is given for some rows only: seen once, a few or many times, or a class if the clone is expanded.

>TRBJ1-2|TRBD1|TRBV6-5|NA
CASSYEDRGTYGYTF
TGTGCCAGCAGTTACGAAGACAGGGGGACCTATGGCTACACCTTC
>TRBJ2-6|NA|TRBV19|NA
CASSPSMGSSGANVLTF
TGTGCCAGTAGCCCTAGTATGGGGAGCTCTGGGGCCAACGTCCTGACTTTC
>TRBJ2-3|NA|TRBV5-1|NA
CASSADSSTDTQYF
TGCGCCAGCAGCGCCGACAGTAGCACAGATACGCAGTATTTT
>TRBJ2-2|NA|TRBV18|NA
CASSLHFGALGGTGELFF
TGTGCCAGCTCACTCCACTTCGGAGCTCTAGGGGGTACCGGGGAGCTGTTTTTT
>TRBJ2-1|TRBD2|TRBV11-1|NA
CASSLLKRGRVDEQFF
TGTGCCAGCAGCTTACTGAAGCGGGGAAGGGTCGATGAGCAGTTCTTC
>TRBJ1-4|NA|TRBV6-5|NA
CASRPHLSGKLFF
TGTGCCAGCAGGCCTCACCTCTCCGGGAAACTGTTTTTT
>TRBJ2-5|TRBD2|TRBV7-3|NA
CASSPVGGAGETQYF
TGTGCCAGCAGCCCAGTCGGGGGGGCTGGGGAGACCCAGTACTTC
>TRBJ2-7|TRBD1|TRBV5-4|NA
CASSLWTGGNEQYF
TGTGCCAGCAGCCTGTGGACAGGGGGCAACGAGCAGTACTTC
>TRBJ1-5|NA|TRBV5-5|NA
CASSLERGGGNQPQHF
TGTGCCAGCAGCTTGGAGAGAGGGGGGGGCAATCAGCCCCAGCATTTT
>TRBJ2-2|NA|TRBV11-1|few
CASSLSATKNTGELFF
TGTGCCAGCAGCTTATCTGCGACTAAGAACACCGGGGAGCTGTTTTTT
>TRBJ2-7|TRBD1|TRBV2|NA
CASSLPGTGVHEQYF
TGTGCCAGCAGTCTACCGGGGACAGGGGTTCACGAGCAGTACTTC
>TRBJ2-3|NA|TRBV11-3|NA
CASSSARTDLTDTQYF
TGTGCCAGCAGCTCAGCGCGGACAGATCTCACAGATACGCAGTATTTT
>TRBJ1-5|TRBD1|TRBV28|NA
CASSLTGGQVNQHF
TGTGCCAGCAGTTTAACAGGGGGCCAGGTTAACCAGCATTTT
>TRBJ2-7|NA|TRBV12-3/TRBV12-4|NA
CASPRTGGEYF
TGTGCCAGCCCCCGGACCGGCGGGGAGTACTTC
>TRBJ2-7|TRBD2|TRBV6-1|NA
CASSEHVAGVVYEQYF
TGTGCCAGCAGTGAACACGTGGCGGGAGTTGTTTACGAGCAGTACTTC
>TRBJ2-7|NA|TRBV3-1/TRBV3-2|NA
CASSPAMRVKYEQYF
TGTGCCAGCAGCCCCGCTATGAGGGTTAAATACGAGCAGTACTTC
>TRBJ1-1|TRBD1|TRBV4-2|NA
CASSWDRDTEAFF
TGTGCCAGCAGCTGGGACAGGGACACTGAAGCTTTCTTT
>TRBJ2-7|TRBD2|TRBV19|NA
CARILGLAGEGRSSYEQYF
TGTGCCAGAATTCTAGGACTAGCGGGGGAGGGAAGGAGCTCCTACGAGCAGTACTTC
>TRBJ1-4|NA|TRBV21-1|few
CASSKVGQGKTNEKLFF
TGTGCCAGCAGCAAAGTAGGCCAGGGAAAGACTAATGAAAAACTGTTTTTT
>TRBJ2-5|NA|TRBV2|NA
CASSELTKETQYF
TGTGCCAGCAGTGAGCTGACAAAAGAGACCCAGTACTTC
>TRBJ2-3|TRBD1|TRBV6-5|NA
CATGTATDTQYF
TGTGCCACCGGGACAGCAACAGATACGCAGTATTTT
>TRBJ1-1|TRBD1|TRBV28|few
CASSLSSQGRAFF
TGTGCCAGCAGTTTATCCTCACAGGGGCGAGCTTTCTTT
>TRBJ2-3|TRBD1|TRBV5-1|NA
CASSPDRGRPTDTQYF
TGCGCCAGCAGCCCCGACAGGGGGCGCCCCACAGATACGCAGTATTTT
>TRBJ1-5|TRBD1|TRBV19|NA
CASSIPQGAVNQPQHF
TGTGCCAGTAGTATCCCCCAGGGGGCAGTGAATCAGCCCCAGCATTTT
>TRBJ1-2|TRBD1|TRBV5-1|NA
CASSLGGQAPGLGYTF
TGCGCCAGCAGCTTGGGGGGACAGGCCCCGGGGCTTGGCTACACCTTC
>TRBJ1-5|NA|TRBV7-9|NA
CASSPGGGSINNQPQHF
TGTGCCAGCAGCCCCGGAGGCGGATCCATCAACAATCAGCCCCAGCATTTT
>TRBJ2-7|TRBD1|TRBV6-5|NA
CASRKDRGPYEQYF
TGTGCCAGCAGGAAAGACAGGGGGCCCTACGAGCAGTACTTC
>TRBJ2-7|TRBD2|TRBV2|NA
CASSETGLAGRGEQYF
TGTGCCAGCAGTGAAACCGGTCTAGCGGGACGGGGTGAGCAGTACTTC
>TRBJ1-3|TRBD1|TRBV30|NA
CAWSAWTGEGNTIYF
TGTGCCTGGAGTGCCTGGACAGGGGAGGGAAACACCATATATTTT
>TRBJ2-6|TRBD1|TRBV5-1|NA
CASSRDRELGGANVLTF
TGCGCCAGCTCGAGGGACAGGGAGTTAGGTGGGGCCAACGTCCTGACTTTC
>TRBJ1-1|NA|TRBV24-1|once
CATSELRQDEAFF
TGTGCCACCAGTGAACTCAGACAGGATGAAGCTTTCTTT
>TRBJ2-7|TRBD2|TRBV30|NA
CAWREAGTSASYEQYF
TGTGCCTGGAGAGAAGCCGGGACTAGCGCTTCCTACGAGCAGTACTTC
>TRBJ1-5|TRBD1|TRBV18|NA
CASSPTGQNNQPQHF
TGTGCCAGCTCACCAACGGGACAGAATAATCAGCCCCAGCATTTT
>TRBJ1-1|TRBD1|TRBV10-2|NA
CASSDGQGYTEAFF
TGCGCCAGCAGCGACGGACAGGGGTACACTGAAGCTTTCTTT
>TRBJ2-3|TRBD1|TRBV15|NA
CATSRSNDRVASDTQYF
TGTGCCACCAGCAGAAGTAACGACAGGGTGGCCTCAGATACGCAGTATTTT
>TRBJ2-3|TRBD2|TRBV7-2|NA
CASSSPQRGPTDTQYF
TGTGCCAGCAGCTCCCCCCAGCGGGGGCCCACAGATACGCAGTATTTT
>TRBJ2-7|TRBD1|TRBV11-3|once
CASSSPPRGFHEQYF
TGTGCCAGCAGCTCCCCCCCCAGGGGGTTCCACGAGCAGTACTTC
>TRBJ2-2|TRBD1|TRBV5-1|once
CASSKRDSGYANTGELFF
TGCGCCAGCAGCAAAAGGGACAGTGGTTACGCGAACACCGGGGAGCTGTTTTTT
>TRBJ2-1|NA|TRBV30|once
CAWRRQSYNEQFF
TGTGCCTGGAGAAGACAGTCCTACAATGAGCAGTTCTTC
>TRBJ2-1|NA|TRBV2|NA
CASTEGSYNEQFF
TGTGCCAGCACCGAGGGATCCTACAATGAGCAGTTCTTC
>TRBJ2-3|TRBD2|TRBV5-6|NA
CASSFAGLRTDTQYF
TGTGCCAGCAGCTTCGCGGGACTAAGAACAGATACGCAGTATTTT
>TRBJ1-5|TRBD1|TRBV5-5|NA
CASRLGTEETPQHF
TGTGCCAGCAGACTAGGGACAGAAGAAACGCCCCAGCATTTT
>TRBJ1-3|NA|TRBV12-3/TRBV12-4|few
CASSLNTIYF
TGTGCCAGCAGTCTAAACACCATATATTTT
>TRBJ2-3|TRBD2|TRBV5-4|NA
CASSLGGGSTDTQYF
TGTGCCAGCAGCTTGGGGGGAGGGAGCACAGATACGCAGTATTTT
>TRBJ2-7|TRBD1|TRBV5-4|NA
CASSSGQEPYEQYF
TGTGCCAGCAGCTCAGGACAGGAACCCTACGAGCAGTACTTC
>TRBJ1-1|NA|TRBV14|once
CASSQATGKAFF
TGTGCCAGCAGCCAAGCGACAGGAAAAGCTTTCTTT
>TRBJ2-3|NA|TRBV28|NA
CASSLGSPATQYF
TGTGCCAGCAGTCTAGGATCCCCAGCTACGCAGTATTTT
>TRBJ1-4|NA|TRBV2|NA
CASSYQGGPTNEKLFF
TGTGCCAGCTCATACCAGGGTGGGCCAACTAATGAAAAACTGTTTTTT
>TRBJ2-2|TRBD1|TRBV13|NA
CASSNYRDRATGELFF
TGTGCCAGCAGCAACTACCGGGACAGGGCCACCGGGGAGCTGTTTTTT
>TRBJ2-2|TRBD2|TRBV5-1|NA
CASSLPSGRSNTGELFF
TGCGCCAGCAGCTTACCTAGCGGGCGATCGAACACCGGGGAGCTGTTTTTT
>TRBJ1-6|TRBD1|TRBV4-3|few
CASSDGQAGANSPLHF
TGCGCCAGCAGCGATGGACAGGCTGGCGCTAATTCACCCCTCCACTTT
>TRBJ2-1|NA|TRBV3-1/TRBV3-2|NA
CASSKNLNWRGNNEQFF
TGTGCCAGCAGCAAGAACCTCAACTGGAGGGGTAACAATGAGCAGTTCTTC
>TRBJ2-3|TRBD2|TRBV7-2|NA
CASSFAPSGGPRDTQYF
TGTGCCAGCAGCTTCGCCCCATCGGGGGGGCCGAGAGATACGCAGTATTTT
>TRBJ2-7|NA|TRBV30|NA
CAWSTVDEQYF
TGTGCCTGGAGCACCGTAGACGAGCAGTACTTC
>TRBJ2-3|NA|TRBV6-2/TRBV6-3|NA
CASSYSPGTQYF
TGTGCCAGCAGTTACTCTCCGGGTACGCAGTATTTT